This is a list of T cell receptor beta chains from one sample in a study of cytomegalovirus exposure and HLA in healthy donors. Using immunoSEQ multiplex PCR, the repertoire was profiled, and TCRdb retains in-frame clones only, with some absent. The sample lists 35,000 to 45,000 clones, around 76% occurring once. Specimen: PBMCs. The source is a young woman in good health and CMV-seropositive. The CDR3 runs from the conserved cysteine through the conserved F or W. A D gene is named only where the DNA matches it firmly. The size entry is marked missing in some rows and otherwise reads once, few, many or a size class.

.,TRBV7-9,.,TRBJ1-2,TGTGCCAGCAGCATGCCGTTCAAGAATGCACACGGCTACACCTTC,CASSMPFKNAHGYTF
.,TRBV5-4,TRBD1,TRBJ1-1,TGTGCCAGCAGCGACCGGACAGGATTAAACACTGAAGCTTTCTTT,CASSDRTGLNTEAFF
.,TRBV6-5,TRBD1,TRBJ1-4,TGTGCCAGCCGAACGGGAGGACAGGGAGGGGAAAAACTGTTTTTT,CASRTGGQGGEKLFF
.,TRBV5-1,TRBD2,TRBJ2-3,TGCGCCAGCAGCTTGGCTAGCGGAGATACGCAGTATTTT,CASSLASGDTQYF
.,TRBV19,TRBD1,TRBJ1-3,TGTGCCAGTAGCCGGGACAGAAAATCTGGAAACACCATATATTTT,CASSRDRKSGNTIYF
.,TRBV19,.,TRBJ1-1,TGTGCCACCACTTTAAAGGGGCAAACGAACACTGAAGCTTTCTTT,CATTLKGQTNTEAFF
.,TRBV4-2,TRBD1,TRBJ2-5,TGTGCCAGCAGCCCAGGACAGGGGCCCACCGCTGGAGGAGAGACCCAGTACTTC,CASSPGQGPTAGGETQYF
.,TRBV6-4,.,TRBJ2-3,TGTGCCAGCAGTGAAGGCACAGGGTCGGACGCAGATACGCAGTATTTT,CASSEGTGSDADTQYF
once,TRBV7-9,TRBD1,TRBJ1-4,TGTTCCAGCAGCTCCCAACAGGGGGCAGTTGAAAAACTGTTTTTT,CSSSSQQGAVEKLFF
.,TRBV15,.,TRBJ2-5,TGTGCCACCAGCAGGGACAGCCAAGAGACCCAGTACTTC,CATSRDSQETQYF
.,TRBV7-2,.,TRBJ1-5,TGTGCCAGCAGCTTAGGGCTAGATCAGCCCCAGCATTTT,CASSLGLDQPQHF
.,TRBV5-5,TRBD1,TRBJ2-5,TGTGCCAGCAGCTTGGGACAGGGGAGTTGGGAGACCCAGTACTTC,CASSLGQGSWETQYF
few,TRBV19,TRBD1,TRBJ1-1,TGTGCCAGTAGTTCCCGGGACAGGGGGCCCACTGAAGCTTTCTTT,CASSSRDRGPTEAFF
.,TRBV28,.,TRBJ1-2,TGTGCCTCTTCACAGGGTAGGGACTATGGCTACACCTTC,CASSQGRDYGYTF
.,TRBV19,.,TRBJ2-6,TGTGCCAGTAGGCCCCTAGAGTCTGGGGCCAACGTCTTGACTTTC,CASRPLESGANVLTF
.,TRBV7-6,TRBD1,TRBJ1-1,TGTGCCAGCAGCGACGGACAGGGTGGTAAAGCTTTCTTT,CASSDGQGGKAFF